This T cell receptor (beta chain) was sequenced for a study of OX40 agonist ivuxolimab in advanced cancers. Context from the whole study: Ivuxolimab was a fully human IgG2 agonistic monoclonal antibody targeting the costimulatory receptor OX40 (CD134). Intravenous ivuxolimab was administered to patients every 2 weeks at six dose levels: 0.01, 0.1, 0.3, 1.5, 3 and 10 mg/kg. Of the approximately 50 dose-escalation patients, hepatocellular carcinoma was present in around 19, melanoma in around 15, renal cell carcinoma in 9 and head and neck cancer in 9. In the dose-escalation cohort, nearly 85% of patients were male, and the mean age was approximately 60 years with a range of about 20 to 90. Prior anti-PD-1, anti-PD-L1 or anti-CTLA-4 therapy was permitted, and checkpoint inhibitors had been received by approximately 39% of dose-escalation patients. Partial responses occurred in three dose-escalation patients: two with cutaneous melanoma and one with hepatocellular carcinoma. Peripheral TCRbeta sequencing aimed to test whether ivuxolimab altered TCR sequence diversity and caused clonal T-cell expansion. The paper reports the monotherapy dose-escalation portion (N of about 52 patients) of the phase I ivuxolimab trial.

Patients with autoimmune disease history or receiving systemic immunosuppression were excluded from the trial. Peripheral blood for TCR sequencing was collected from all dose cohorts at baseline, on cycle 4 day 1, and on cycle 7 day 1. Samples came from an open-label, multicenter, first-in-human phase I dose-escalation trial of ivuxolimab. Adults with locally advanced or metastatic melanoma, renal cell, hepatocellular, or head and neck squamous cell carcinoma were enrolled in the trial. Before TCR sequencing, CD4+ T cells and CD8+ T cells from peripheral blood were sorted into separate populations. With respect to this clone: The clone's antigen remains unknown. Base qualities are not provided; no much larger clone lies one nucleotide away.

A distance of 18 bases separates the germline ends of V and J, which lose 5 bases and 7 bases respectively. According to the germline V gene, CDR1 reads SGHTA and CDR2 reads FQGTGA. Including cysteine and phenylalanine, the CDR3 has 14 amino acids. Kept here is only the CDR3 DNA, which spans 42 bases and is read in frame from base 1. Genomic DNA was extracted from sorted cells for sequencing of the TCRbeta CDR3 region. TCRbeta CDR3 regions were sequenced using the immunoSEQ Assay. TCRdb provides this immuneACCESS table in a form limited to in-frame rearrangements. Some clones are lacking; in checked studies, under half of them reflect an unresolved V gene, and why the rest are absent is not known. Counted in this sample were approximately 89,000 clones; roughly 88% of them appeared once. The top ten constitute around 0.3% of the sample. The study at large found these results: The antigen specificity of the clonally expanded peripheral T cells was not determined. At doses of 0.1 to 3.0 mg/kg, clonal expansion of both CD4+ and CD8+ blood T cells was observed from baseline to week 6. After ivuxolimab, CD8+ T cells had more expanded clones than CD4+ T cells on average. Low levels of normalized T-cell clonal expansion were also seen in some nonresponding patients. In the 0.1-3.0 mg/kg groups, partial responders were among the patients with the lowest normalized peripheral clonal expansion, particularly in CD8+ T cells.

The rearranged segments are TRBV7-3 and TRBJ2-7; the D segment cannot be called with confidence. This sample comprised CD4+ or CD8+ T cells sorted from blood, obtained in a trial of the OX40 agonist ivuxolimab. The clonotype comes from an adult with an advanced solid tumor such as melanoma, head and neck, liver or kidney cancer. CDR3 sequence: CASSPDGPPGEQYF. In nucleotide form, the sequence is TGTGCCAGCAGCCCTGATGGGCCCCCCGGGGAGCAGTACTTC.